A single sample is the source of the 23 T cell receptor beta chains below, sequenced in a study of blood T cell repertoires in COVID-19. Repertoires were generated with immunoSEQ multiplex PCR, while TCRdb's copy carries only in-frame clones and drops some. The data show tens of thousands of clones, around 85% seen once. The sample consisted of peripheral blood. The receptors were sampled from a human donor in a cohort sampled during active COVID-19.

The genes are TRBV27 and TRBJ2-7; the match to TRBD2 covers 8 bases. CDR3 length equals 16 residues. V shed 5 bases and J 2 bases; nucleotides not matched to a gene: 11. CDR1 and CDR2 from the germline V gene are MNHEY and SMNVEV (reference sequence). The CDR3 nucleotides are TGTGCCAGCAGTCGGGAGGGGGGATTGGGGACCTACGAGCAGTACTTC. This sequence encodes CASSREGGLGTYEQYF.

This clone was counted once. The chain links TRBV7-8 to TRBJ2-7; 8 positions match TRBD1. Looked up from germline, CDR1 is SGHVS and CDR2 is FQNEAQ. The CDR3 consists of 16 residues. J lost 2 bases, V lost 5 bases, and 11 bases had no gene match. The CDR3 spells CASSGHRDRSPYEQYF. CDR3 DNA sequence: TGTGCCAGCAGCGGACACCGGGACAGGTCTCCCTACGAGCAGTACTTC.

This chain joins TRBV7-2 and TRBJ2-2; 8 nucleotides align to TRBD2. Germline values: CDR1 SGHTA, CDR2 FQGNSA. This CDR3 comprises 16 residues. The V segment lost 1 base and the J segment 7 bases; nucleotides outside the gene matches: 8. CDR3 loop: CASSLVREGQIGELFF. The CDR3 DNA sequence: TGTGCCAGCAGCTTAGTACGGGAGGGCCAAATCGGGGAGCTGTTTTTT.

The chain couples TRBV5-1 to TRBJ2-1; 12 positions agree with TRBD2. With V trimmed by 2 bases and J by 5 bases, 2 bases remained unmatched. The length of the CDR3 is 15 residues. CDR1 is SGHRS, CDR2 YFSETQ, per germline. CDR3 sequence reads: CASSLLAGGNNEQFF. The CDR3 nucleotides read TGCGCCAGCAGCTTACTAGCGGGAGGAAACAATGAGCAGTTCTTC. The whole variable domain, filled in from reference TRBV5-1 and TRBJ2-1, reads KAGVTQTPRYLIKTRGQQVTLSCSPISGHRSVSWYQQTPGQGLQFLFEYFSETQRNKGNFPGRFSGRQFSNSRSEMNVSTLELGDSALYLCASSLLAGGNNEQFFGPGTRLTVL.

The chain recombines TRBV12-3 or TRBV12-4 with TRBJ1-3, with D possibly TRBD1 on 6 matching bases. The V and J ends lost 6 bases and 3 bases respectively, with 9 bases between them. CDR3 length: 13 amino acids. CDR3 residues: CASSRQVGNTIYF. CDR3 coding DNA: TGTGCCAGCAGCCGACAGGTTGGAAACACCATATATTTT.

This rearrangement joins TRBV5-1 to TRBJ2-1; D might be TRBD2 (5 bases). Trimming removed 0 bases from V and 3 bases from J, with 13 bases in between. Germline V lookup: CDR1 SGHRS, CDR2 YFSETQ. CDR3 length: 16 amino acids. In DNA, the CDR3 is TGCGCCAGCAGCTTGGTTGTGGGAGAGGGCTACAATGAGCAGTTCTTC. Its protein product is CASSLVVGEGYNEQFF. Full variable domain (outside the CDR3, taken from reference TRBV5-1 and TRBJ2-1): KAGVTQTPRYLIKTRGQQVTLSCSPISGHRSVSWYQQTPGQGLQFLFEYFSETQRNKGNFPGRFSGRQFSNSRSEMNVSTLELGDSALYLCASSLVVGEGYNEQFFGPGTRLTVL.

The V gene is TRBV5-1, the J gene TRBJ2-2, with TRBD2 matching over 11 bases. The CDR3 loop spans 16 amino acids. Trimming at V came to 0 bases and at J to 4 bases, leaving 2 bases not matched to a gene. The germline gives CDR1 SGHRS, CDR2 YFSETQ. DNA for the CDR3: TGCGCCAGCAGCTTGGATACTAGCGGGAGCACCGGGGAGCTGTTTTTT. It encodes CASSLDTSGSTGELFF. Together with reference TRBV5-1 and TRBJ2-2, the CDR3 gives the full variable domain: KAGVTQTPRYLIKTRGQQVTLSCSPISGHRSVSWYQQTPGQGLQFLFEYFSETQRNKGNFPGRFSGRQFSNSRSEMNVSTLELGDSALYLCASSLDTSGSTGELFFGEGSRLTVL.

The genes are TRBV6-2 or TRBV6-3 and TRBJ2-7; perhaps TRBD2 as D (6 bases). V was clipped by 5 bases and J by 2 bases, with 13 bases between them. The germline V gene encodes CDR1 MNHEY and CDR2 SVGEGT. The CDR3 is 14 amino acids. The CDR3 protein is CASSKQGLTYEQYF. CDR3 DNA sequence: TGTGCCAGCAGTAAGCAGGGACTTACCTACGAGCAGTACTTC.

The V call is TRBV5-4, the J call TRBJ2-1; perhaps TRBD2 as D (5 bases). V lost 2 bases and J lost 5, with 17 bases in between. Germline V gene data show CDR1 as SGHNT and CDR2 as YYREEE (reference sequence). This CDR3 contains 16 residues. CDR3 DNA sequence: TGTGCCAGCAGCTTCCCCGGGGTAGGATGGGACAATGAGCAGTTCTTC. Its protein is CASSFPGVGWDNEQFF. The full variable domain, rest sourced from reference TRBV5-4 and TRBJ2-1, is ETGVTQSPTHLIKTRGQQVTLRCSSQSGHNTVSWYQQALGQGPQFIFQYYREEENGRGNFPPRFSGLQFPNYSSELNVNALELDDSALYLCASSFPGVGWDNEQFFGPGTRLTVL.

This chain joins TRBV6-6 and TRBJ2-7; perhaps TRBD1 as D (6 bases). Germline V CDR1 and CDR2: MNHNY, SVGAGI (reference sequence). With 5 bases removed from V and 2 bases from J, the gap between germline ends came to 19 bases. This CDR3 is 16 amino acids long. CDR3 residues: CASSPLTQGRPYEQYF. The CDR3 DNA is TGTGCCAGCAGTCCCTTAACGCAGGGGCGGCCCTACGAGCAGTACTTC.

This chain uses TRBV3-1 (or the pseudogene TRBV3-2) with TRBJ1-1; D is possibly TRBD1 (6 bases). The V and J ends lost 3 bases and 5 bases respectively, with 13 bases between them. This CDR3 is built from 14 residues. From germline, CDR1 is LGHDT and CDR2 YNNKEL (reference sequence). The CDR3 loop is CASSQAQGGTEAFF. Written as DNA, the CDR3 is TGTGCCAGCAGCCAGGCACAGGGTGGGACTGAAGCTTTCTTT.

The CDR3 coding sequence is TGTGCCAGCAGTTTAGGACAGGGCTTGTACTTC. Amino acid sequence: CASSLGQGLYF. The chain employs TRBV28 and TRBJ2-7, with 8 bases matching TRBD1. CDR1 and CDR2 from the germline V gene are MDHEN and SYDVKM. This CDR3 is 11 amino acids long. V shed 2 bases and J 12 bases; nucleotides not matched to a gene: 3.

V is TRBV7-3 and J is TRBJ2-1, with D unclear. Germline loops: CDR1 SGHTA, CDR2 FQGTGA. The germline V and J ends were trimmed by 4 bases and 0 bases, with 13 bases remaining between them. This CDR3 is built from 16 residues. The CDR3 DNA reads as TGTGCCAGCAGCTCCCAACGACGCGGCTCCTACAATGAGCAGTTCTTC. This sequence encodes CASSSQRRGSYNEQFF.

This sequence joins TRBV9 and TRBJ1-5; D might be TRBD1 (5 bases). Trimming shortened V by 2 bases and J by 4 bases, and 10 bases separated the two germline ends. The CDR3 is 14 amino acids. The V gene's germline CDR1 is SGDLS and CDR2 YYNGEE. CDR3 DNA sequence: TGTGCCAGCAGCGTTGGAGGGGCGAATCAGCCCCAGCATTTT. Its translation is CASSVGGANQPQHF.

The genes are TRBV5-1 and TRBJ2-7, with TRBD1 as a possible D gene (5 bases). Germline CDR1 reads SGHRS; CDR2 reads YFSETQ. The CDR3 totals 15 residues. Deletions cut 3 bases from V and 6 bases from J, with 19 bases between. Written as DNA, the CDR3 is TGCGCCAGCAGCTCACCGACTGGTCTTGGGGCCGAGCAGTACTTC. Translated, it gives CASSSPTGLGAEQYF. Full variable domain (rest looked up from reference TRBV5-1 and TRBJ2-7): KAGVTQTPRYLIKTRGQQVTLSCSPISGHRSVSWYQQTPGQGLQFLFEYFSETQRNKGNFPGRFSGRQFSNSRSEMNVSTLELGDSALYLCASSSPTGLGAEQYFGPGTRLTVT.

This clone was seen more than once but under ten times. This chain links TRBV12-5 with TRBJ1-1; tentative D call: TRBD1 (5 bases). This CDR3 has 15 residues. V was clipped by 8 bases and J by 1 base, with 17 bases between them. Germline V CDR1 and CDR2: LGHNT, FRNRAP. CDR3 bases: TGTGCTAGTACCCCGGGGGTCCTCTCGAACACTGAAGCTTTCTTT. This gives the protein CASTPGVLSNTEAFF.

The chain has TRBV5-1 and TRBJ2-3; D might be TRBD1 (5 bases). Between the trimmed V and J ends, which lost 3 bases and 6 bases, there was a span of 14 bases. CDR1 SGHRS and CDR2 YFSETQ come from the germline V gene. This CDR3 is 14 amino acids long. CDR3 sequence reads: CASSSQSGSDTQYF. CDR3 bases: TGCGCCAGCAGCTCTCAATCAGGGTCGGATACGCAGTATTTT. Combining the CDR3 with reference TRBV5-1 and TRBJ2-3 gives the whole variable domain KAGVTQTPRYLIKTRGQQVTLSCSPISGHRSVSWYQQTPGQGLQFLFEYFSETQRNKGNFPGRFSGRQFSNSRSEMNVSTLELGDSALYLCASSSQSGSDTQYFGPGTRLTVL.

This clone was observed a single time. The V call is TRBV19, the J call TRBJ2-1, with 8 bases matching TRBD2. The V gene end was trimmed by 5 bases and the J gene end by 9 bases; junction bases not matched to a gene: 3. The CDR3 consists of 12 residues. Germline CDR1 and CDR2: LNHDA and SQIVND (reference sequence). For the CDR3, the DNA is TGTGCCAGTAGTGCCGGGGGGGTTGAGCAGTTCTTC. It yields the protein CASSAGGVEQFF.

The chain recombines TRBV12-3 or TRBV12-4 with TRBJ2-5; D may be TRBD2 (6 bases). V lost 3 bases and J lost 7, with 6 bases in between. CDR3 length equals 11 residues. In DNA form, the CDR3 reads TGTGCCAGCAGTTTGGAGGGGACCCAGTACTTC. Translated, it gives CASSLEGTQYF.

The CDR3: CASRPSGSSSYEQYF. CDR3 DNA sequence: TGTGCCAGCAGACCAAGCGGGTCTTCCTCCTACGAGCAGTACTTC. This sequence joins TRBV28 and TRBJ2-7, with a tentative D call TRBD2 (6 bases). In germline, CDR1 is MDHEN, CDR2 SYDVKM. This CDR3 spans 15 amino acids. The V gene lost 6 bases and the J gene lost 0 bases, with 15 bases spanning the gap.

V gene TRBV7-2 combines with J gene TRBJ1-3; the match to TRBD1 covers 7 bases. This CDR3 spans 17 amino acids. Trimming removed 0 bases from V and 4 bases from J; junction bases left unmatched: 9. CDR1 and CDR2 from the germline V gene are SGHTA and FQGNSA. The CDR3 coding sequence is TGTGCCAGCAGCTTAGCGCTGGGCAGGGGGTCAGGAAACACCATATATTTT. The encoded protein is CASSLALGRGSGNTIYF. Using reference TRBV7-2 and TRBJ1-3 for the parts outside the CDR3, the full variable domain is GAGVSQSPSNKVTEKGKDVELRCDPISGHTALYWYRQSLGQGLEFLIYFQGNSAPDKSGLPSDRFSAERTGGSVSTLTIQRTQQEDSAVYLCASSLALGRGSGNTIYFGEGSWLTVV.

Here the CDR3 reads CASSRDIYEQYF. The CDR3 DNA is TGTGCCAGCAGCCGCGACATTTACGAGCAGTACTTC. The chain combines TRBV6-2 or TRBV6-3 with TRBJ2-7; D gene ambiguous. From germline, CDR1 is MNHEY and CDR2 SVGEGT. V lost 6 bases to trimming and J lost 4 bases, with 10 bases between them. CDR3 size: 12 residues.

This chain uses TRBV9 with TRBJ1-4; tentative D call: TRBD1 (6 bases). Germline-derived CDR1 and CDR2 are SGDLS and YYNGEE. The CDR3 contains 17 residues. Trimming took off 0 bases at V and 8 bases at J, with 20 bases between the two ends. As DNA, the CDR3 is TGTGCCAGCAGCGTAGCGGGGGGGCGACGGGAAAACGAAAAACTGTTTTTT. Its protein product is CASSVAGGRRENEKLFF.